The 13 T cell receptor beta chains below come from one sample, sequenced in a study of T cells in Graves' hyperthyroidism and ophthalmopathy (dated by TCRdb to about 2019). Preparation of the library involved multiplex PCR. Sequenced using an Illumina HiSeq 2000. TCR beta CDR3 regions were amplified from RNA transcripts. The TCR CDR3 was subjected to a first round of RT-PCR using the HTBI primer set and the Qiagen OneStep RT-PCR kit. TCRdb reprocessed the public reads (quality trimming at Q25 with fastp, clone calling with MiXCR) and kept in-frame beta chains. CDR3 protein duplicates are merged, each entry listing the most common genes and DNA. Counted in this sample were some 800,000 distinct CDR3 sequences; roughly 40% of them appeared once. The ten largest clones represent approximately 10% of the sample. The sequenced material came from blood. The receptors stem from a man aged 18 to 29 with Graves' hyperthyroidism.

This clonotype was picked up many times. The CDR3 region is CAISEGDRGEYQPQHF. The CDR3, as DNA: TGTGCCATCAGTGAGGGGGACAGGGGAGAGTATCAGCCCCAGCATTTT. The chain joins TRBV10-3 to TRBJ1-5; 10 bases line up with TRBD1. Germline CDR1 and CDR2: ENHRY and SYGVKD. This CDR3 region has 16 residues. V was pared by 2 bases and J by 5 bases, with 6 bases of the junction left unmatched.

This clonotype came up many times. The chain carries TRBV29-1 and TRBJ1-2; a possible D gene is TRBD1 (5 bases). Germline V gene data show CDR1 as SQVTM and CDR2 as ANQGSEA. The length of the CDR3 is 16 residues. The CDR3 loop reads CSDLRDSGKANYGYTF. In DNA, the CDR3 is TGCAGTGACTTGAGAGACAGCGGTAAAGCTAACTATGGCTACACCTTC.

This clonotype came up many times. This chain links TRBV5-4 with TRBJ1-1; D is uncertain. This CDR3 is 12 amino acids long. The V gene's germline CDR1 is SGHNT and CDR2 YYREEE (reference sequence). The germline V and J ends were trimmed by 2 bases and 3 bases, with 5 bases remaining between them. CDR3 loop: CASSFEDTEAFF. CDR3 nucleotide sequence: TGTGCCAGCAGCTTTGAGGACACTGAAGCTTTCTTT.

The chain employs TRBV20-1 and TRBJ2-5, with TRBD2 matching 9 bases. Germline V lookup: CDR1 DFQATT, CDR2 SNEGSKA (reference sequence). This CDR3 has 13 amino acids. Trimming took 5 bases from V and 3 from J; bases not matched to a gene: 4. As DNA, the CDR3 is TGCAGTGCTTTTCGCGGGGGGGAAGAGACCCAGTACTTC. This encodes CSAFRGGEETQYF.

This clonotype was recorded a few times. The J gene is TRBJ2-2, the V gene TRBV28, with D possibly being TRBD1 or TRBD2 (5 bases each). With 5 bases removed from V and 7 bases from J, the gap between germline ends came to 14 bases. The germline V gene encodes CDR1 MDHEN and CDR2 SYDVKM. The CDR3 is made up of 14 amino acids. The chain's CDR3 is CASSIAGTVGELFF. For the CDR3, the DNA is TGTGCCAGCAGTATCGCAGGGACGGTCGGGGAGCTGTTTTTT.

The gene calls are TRBV10-3 and TRBJ1-4; TRBD1 agrees at 7 bases. The CDR3 contains 14 residues. V shed 10 bases and J 2 bases; nucleotides not matched to a gene: 7. CDR1 is ENHRY and CDR2 is SYGVKD in the germline V gene. Here the CDR3 reads CASSIRGTNEKLFF. The DNA of the CDR3 is TGTGCCAGCAGCATCAGGGGGACTAATGAAAAACTGTTTTTT.

V is TRBV9 and J is TRBJ1-1, with TRBD1 as a possible D gene (6 bases). The CDR3 is 14 residues long. The germline V gene has CDR1 SGDLS and CDR2 YYNGEE. Trimming removed 0 bases from V and 6 bases from J, with 12 bases in between. The CDR3 DNA sequence: TGTGCCAGCAGCGTAGACAGGGCGAAGGCTGAAGCTTTCTTT. This translates into CASSVDRAKAEAFF.

This clonotype was counted many times. The chain has TRBV7-9 and TRBJ1-1; D not certain. Germline V gene sequence: CDR1 SEHNR, CDR2 FQNEAQ (reference sequence). The ends were cut back, 8 bases at V and 4 bases at J, with 8 bases in the middle. This CDR3 comprises 11 residues. In nucleotides, the CDR3 is TGTGCCAGCCGTATGGGCACTGAAGCTTTCTTT. Its protein is CASRMGTEAFF.

This clonotype appeared many times. The chain carries TRBV29-1 and TRBJ2-5; possibly TRBD1 for D (6 bases). CDR1 is SQVTM and CDR2 is ANQGSEA in the germline V gene. This CDR3 is 11 amino acids long. V dropped 5 bases and J dropped 3 bases, with 7 bases sitting between them. DNA of the CDR3: TGCAGCGTTAGACAGGAAGAGACCCAGTACTTC. Its protein is CSVRQEETQYF.

This clonotype was found a few times. Here the CDR3 reads CASREWMNEKLFF. The CDR3 region has the DNA TGCGCCAGCAGAGAGTGGATGAATGAAAAACTGTTTTTT. V gene TRBV5-1 combines with J gene TRBJ1-4; no definite D call. This CDR3 has 13 amino acids. Germline values: CDR1 SGHRS, CDR2 YFSETQ. V lost 5 bases and J 5 bases, leaving 10 bases between the germline ends.

The chain links TRBV9 to TRBJ1-1; D ambiguous. In germline, CDR1 is SGDLS, CDR2 YYNGEE. This CDR3 has 13 residues. V was shortened by 5 bases and J by 7 bases, with 15 bases between the two germline ends. CDR3 loop: CASSPRGRYEAFF. CDR3 coding DNA: TGTGCCAGCAGTCCCCGAGGAAGATATGAAGCTTTCTTT.

This clonotype was seen repeatedly, ten times or more. The chain combines TRBV12-3 or TRBV12-4 with TRBJ1-2; a weak D match, TRBD1 (5 bases). Trimming shortened V by 7 bases and J by 3 bases, and 15 bases separated the two germline ends. This CDR3 region has 14 residues. CDR3 DNA: TGTGCCAGCAATAGGGACGGATCCTACTATGGCTACACCTTC. Translation: CASNRDGSYYGYTF.

With regard to this clonotype: Since a much larger clone is just one base distant, this may be a read error. V and J are TRBV7-2 and TRBJ2-6; D ambiguous. The length of the CDR3 is 13 residues. The V gene lost 4 bases and the J gene lost 8 bases, with 9 bases spanning the gap. CDR1 and CDR2 (germline): SGHTA, FQGNSA. The CDR3 DNA sequence: TGTGCCAGCAGCTCAAGACGGTCCAACGTCCTGACTTTC. This codes for CASSSRRSNVLTF.